This T cell receptor (beta chain) stems from a study of T cells expressing NK-cell markers (dated by TCRdb to 2020 to 2021). Regarding the complete study: Three sorted T-cell subsets (CD3+CD56+NKG2C+, CD3+CD56+NKG2C- and CD3+CD56-NKG2C+) from under 10 donors had their TCR beta-chain repertoires profiled. Seven of the eight sequenced donors were HCMV-seropositive and one was HCMV-seronegative. The study sequenced eight donors, all healthy volunteers chosen at random: three men and five women. Libraries were sequenced as 2 x 150 bp reads on Illumina HiSeq 2000/2500, MiSeq or NextSeq. Findings and caveats that apply to the study as a whole: For about 6 donors, the dominant CD3+CD56+NKG2C+ clonotypes were among the top 10 CD8+ clonotypes and accounted for roughly 1.0-7.5% of CD8+ T cells. Whether the expanded NKG2C-expressing T cell clones were specific for HCMV antigens remained unclear. Those dominant clonotypes were again the most abundant among CD3+CD56-NKG2C+ cells in a handful of donors, at about 25-60.1%.

Worth noting for this clonotype: The antigen it binds to is not known.

A commercial ELISA kit detecting HCMV-specific IgG in serum was used to determine HCMV serostatus. Ficoll density gradient centrifugation was used to isolate peripheral blood mononuclear cells from blood. Sequencing took place on an Illumina HiSeq 2000. The TCR beta cDNA libraries were made using 5'RACE template switching, a step that added both a universal primer site and unique molecular identifiers. Priming for cDNA synthesis came from the TCR beta constant segment, and two successive PCR amplification steps followed. Processing in the source paper ran as follows. MIGEC handled demultiplexing of the reads and grouping by UMI, while MiTCR was used to assemble and quantify clonotypes. To remove erroneous sequences, TCR cDNA sequences were retained only when supported by two or more reads. The tcR package was used for downstream repertoire analysis, with clonotypes matched between fractions based on CDR3 nucleotide sequence plus V segment. VDJmatch was used to annotate antigen specificity against VDJdb, with one amino acid substitution allowed in CDR3. Reads reprocessed by TCRdb are summarized as one entry per CDR3 protein sequence, and DNA is absent. The V and J calls reflect TCRdb's pipeline rather than the authors' work. This sample's listing comprises some 440,000 distinct CDR3 sequences. Almost 1.5% of the sample is in the top ten clones.

This sequence was found in a woman aged 45-60 years in good health. Donor details come from another sample of the same person, matched by shared clones. Sequenced input: blood T cells: a sorted CD56 or NKG2C T cell subset, CD4+ or CD8+ T cells, or bulk PBMC T cells (not recorded which).

This receptor has the CDR3 CASSLASMVVTEAFF. The rearrangement joined TRBV5-5 to TRBJ1-1. The CDR3 starts with the cysteine, ends with the phenylalanine, and has 15 residues. This entry has no DNA. CDR1 SGHKS and CDR2 YYEKEE are derived from the germline V gene (reference sequence).